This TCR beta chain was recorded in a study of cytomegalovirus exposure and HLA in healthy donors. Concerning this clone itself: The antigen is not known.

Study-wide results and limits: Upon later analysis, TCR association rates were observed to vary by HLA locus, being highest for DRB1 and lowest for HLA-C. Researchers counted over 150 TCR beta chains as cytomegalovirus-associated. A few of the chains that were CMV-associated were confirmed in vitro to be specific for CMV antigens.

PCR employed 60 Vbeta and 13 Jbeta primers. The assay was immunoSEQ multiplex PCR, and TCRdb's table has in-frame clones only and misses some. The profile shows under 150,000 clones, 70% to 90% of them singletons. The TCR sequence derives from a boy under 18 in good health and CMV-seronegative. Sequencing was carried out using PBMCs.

The CDR3 region is CASSHGRGSGNTIYF. CDR3 bases: TGCGCCAGCAGCCACGGCCGGGGCTCTGGAAACACCATATATTTT. This chain links TRBV4-1 with TRBJ1-3, with unresolved D. From germline, CDR1 is MGHRA and CDR2 YSYEKL. V dropped 3 bases and J dropped 0 bases, with 9 bases sitting between them. The CDR3 runs 15 residues.